This T cell receptor beta chain was found in a study of monozygotic twins with inflammatory bowel disease. As concerns this clonotype: Its antigen remains unknown.

Study-wide findings and caveats: Compared with healthy twins, IBD patients shared fewer clonotypes with others, especially with disease activity.

TCRdb re-called the 5' RACE reads; one entry per CDR3 protein, DNA not given. Its clone listing holds roughly 150,000 distinct CDR3 sequences. Germline V gene lookup returns CDR1 LGHDT and CDR2 YNNKEL (reference sequence). This CDR3 contains 13 residues. The rearrangement uses TRBV3-1 and TRBJ1-1. Sequencing input: blood. This sequence was found in a human donor with ulcerative colitis or Crohn's disease, or a healthy co-twin of an affected twin (not recorded which). The CDR3 reads CASSPESNTEAFF.